These 31 T cell receptor beta chains came from one sample sequenced in a study of sequential checkpoint blockade in melanoma (dated by TCRdb to between 2017 and 2020). Sample treatment or condition, as interpreted from the label and publication: randomized to nivolumab then ipilimumab (arm A) or the reverse (arm B). The library came from the immunoSEQ multiplex PCR assay. Here the immuneACCESS table is served through TCRdb, limited to in-frame sequences with V and J called. Missing clones are a known gap in these copies; in checked studies unresolved V genes cover under half, and the rest lacks a known reason. The sample data list some 1,000 clones, and 19% of these were observed just once. 14% of the sample is held by the ten biggest clonotypes. Source: tumor tissue (inferred from file names), taken from a patient given nivolumab and ipilimumab in sequence. The receptors here all came from a human donor with melanoma.

This chain joins TRBV5-1 and TRBJ2-2, with 8 bases matching TRBD1. The CDR3 has 15 residues. Germline V gene lookup returns CDR1 SGHRS and CDR2 YFSETQ. V shed 5 bases, J shed 2 bases, and the junction held 5 bases outside the gene matches. This CDR3 reads CASRPGTGNTGELFF. CDR3 nucleotide sequence: TGCGCCAGCAGACCCGGGACAGGTAACACCGGGGAGCTGTTTTTT.

The CDR3 loop reads CASRAGSRTEAFF. In DNA, the CDR3 is TGTGCCAGTAGGGCAGGGTCGCGGACTGAAGCTTTCTTT. The chain links TRBV19 to TRBJ1-1, with a tentative D call TRBD1 (5 bases). With 6 bases removed from V and 5 bases from J, the gap between germline ends came to 13 bases. CDR1 and CDR2 from the germline V gene are LNHDA and SQIVND (reference sequence). The CDR3 extends over 13 amino acids.

In its sample, this clone ranks as medium-sized. The chain is built from TRBV9 and TRBJ1-1; the D is unclear. V was cut by 3 bases and J by 1 base, with 13 bases left in between. The CDR3 runs 15 residues. CDR1 and CDR2 from the germline V gene are SGDLS and YYNGEE. The CDR3 DNA follows: TGTGCCAGCAGCGAGATAGGATTTACGAACACTGAAGCTTTCTTT. This encodes CASSEIGFTNTEAFF.

This sequence joins TRBV11-3 and TRBJ1-5; 11 positions agree with TRBD1. The CDR3 is 18 residues long. The germline gives CDR1 SGHNT, CDR2 YENEEA. Unmatched junction bases numbered 10, after V lost 6 bases and J lost 0 bases. CDR3 region: CASSRGTGGQYSNQPQHF. In nucleotides, the CDR3 is TGTGCCAGCAGTCGAGGGACAGGGGGACAATATAGCAATCAGCCCCAGCATTTT.

This clone rates as medium-sized (0.01 to 0.1%). The V and J genes are TRBV11-3 and TRBJ2-2, with 10 nucleotides matching TRBD1. V trimming: 4 bases; J trimming: 4 bases; junction bases outside the gene matches: 3. Germline CDR1 SGHNT, CDR2 YENEEA. The CDR3 runs 15 residues. CDR3 region: CASSSGTGVTGELFF. In DNA, the CDR3 is TGTGCCAGCAGCTCCGGGACAGGGGTCACCGGGGAGCTGTTTTTT.

The rearrangement joins TRBV29-1 to TRBJ1-6; D perhaps matches TRBD1 (6 bases). CDR3 length: 14 residues. The V gene's germline CDR1 is SQVTM and CDR2 ANQGSEA. Trimming left V 5 bases short and J 9 bases short, with 17 bases between. CDR3 residues: CSVQTGSTFSPLHF. CDR3 in DNA: TGCAGCGTTCAAACAGGGAGTACTTTTTCACCCCTCCACTTT.

This clone is classed as medium-sized. The rearrangement joins TRBV11-3 to TRBJ2-7, with 9 bases that match TRBD1. Germline assignment: CDR1 SGHNT and CDR2 YENEEA. J gave up 7 bases and V 6 bases, and 10 bases lay outside the gene matches. CDR3 length: 14 residues. The CDR3, as DNA: TGTGCCAGCAGATACGGGACAGGGAAAAGGGAGCAGTACTTC. This codes for CASRYGTGKREQYF.

This clone occurred a few times. J is TRBJ1-2 and V is TRBV6-8; D gene unclear. The CDR3 contains 15 residues. The germline CDR1 and CDR2 sequences are MNHGY and SAAAGT. Trimming removed 6 bases from V and 5 bases from J, with 19 bases in between. CDR3 DNA sequence: TGTGCCAGCAGAAAGACCGGGAAAAGGCCTTATGGCTACACCTTC. Translation gives CASRKTGKRPYGYTF.

In its sample, this clone is medium-sized (0.01 to 0.1%). The chain couples TRBV9 to TRBJ2-1; D might be TRBD2 (6 bases). The CDR3 contains 15 residues. The V end was cut by 3 bases, the J end by 8 bases, with 18 bases between. From germline, CDR1 is SGDLS and CDR2 YYNGEE. The CDR3 DNA sequence: TGTGCCAGCAGCGGGGGCGGGACTGAGTACGATGAGCAGTTCTTC. Translating it yields CASSGGGTEYDEQFF.

V usage is TRBV12-5 and J usage is TRBJ1-2; tentative D call: TRBD1 (6 bases). Looked up from germline, CDR1 is LGHNT and CDR2 is FRNRAP. The CDR3 is 16 residues long. Trimming pared 6 bases from V and 7 bases from J, leaving 24 bases between. The CDR3 loop is CASGLLQGNFIRGYTF. The CDR3 DNA reads TGTGCTAGTGGCCTTTTACAGGGCAACTTCATTCGTGGCTACACCTTC.

By frequency in the sample, this clone is medium-sized. The V gene is TRBV11-3, the J gene TRBJ2-2, with 7 bases fitting TRBD2. Trimming at V came to 4 bases and at J to 0 bases, leaving 8 bases not matched to a gene. Per germline, CDR1 SGHNT and CDR2 YENEEA. This CDR3 has 17 residues. In DNA form, the CDR3 reads TGTGCCAGCAGCTCAACCTCCGGGACTACGAACACCGGGGAGCTGTTTTTT. This gives the protein CASSSTSGTTNTGELFF.

This clone was picked up a small number of times. V and J are TRBV18 and TRBJ2-5; no reliable D call. Germline CDR1 reads KGHSH; CDR2 reads LQKENI. V lost 5 bases, J lost 0 bases, and 13 bases lay in between. The CDR3 extends over 15 amino acids. CDR3 protein: CASSTGPPYQETQYF. Here the CDR3 DNA reads TGTGCCAGCTCAACCGGGCCTCCTTACCAAGAGACCCAGTACTTC.

This clone was picked up a small number of times. This sequence joins TRBV6-8 and TRBJ1-3; no firm D call. CDR3 length equals 18 residues. CDR1 MNHGY and CDR2 SAAAGT come from the germline V gene. V was cut by 1 base and J by 3 bases, with 19 bases left in between. The CDR3: CASSYWPLRLAGGNTIYF. The CDR3 DNA reads as TGTGCCAGCAGTTACTGGCCCCTACGACTAGCAGGTGGAAACACCATATATTTT.

This clone is medium-sized by share. The rearrangement joins TRBV6-8 to TRBJ2-3; D unresolved. V shed 3 bases and J shed 2 bases, with 6 bases lying between them. CDR1 and CDR2 from the germline V gene are MNHGY and SAAAGT. This CDR3 is built from 13 residues. In DNA, the CDR3 is TGTGCCAGCAGTTATGGAGTCACAGATACGCAGTATTTT. This encodes CASSYGVTDTQYF.

This clone is labeled as medium-sized. J is TRBJ2-1 and V is TRBV11-3; 9 nucleotides line up with TRBD2. CDR1 is SGHNT and CDR2 is YENEEA in the germline V gene. The junction had 11 bases not matched to a gene; V was cut back by 3 bases and J by 5 bases. CDR3 length: 17 amino acids. CDR3 loop: CASSLNTVAGANNEQFF. In DNA, the CDR3 is TGTGCCAGCAGCTTGAACACCGTAGCGGGGGCCAACAATGAGCAGTTCTTC.

This clone is deemed medium-sized. The chain employs TRBV23-1 and TRBJ2-3; no clear D gene. TRBV23-1 is classed as an ORF, of uncertain function. Between the trimmed V and J ends, which lost 6 bases and 0 bases, there was a span of 25 bases. The CDR3 is made up of 19 amino acids. For the CDR3, the DNA is TGCGCCAGCAGCCAAAAACCTCGAGGACCCCGACTGAGCACAGATACGCAGTATTTT. Translated: CASSQKPRGPRLSTDTQYF.

This clone appeared once. The rearrangement links TRBV5-1 to TRBJ1-1; 8 bases fit TRBD1. J was trimmed by 4 bases and V by 3 bases; bases with no gene match: 8. This CDR3 spans 15 amino acids. Germline V CDR1 and CDR2: SGHRS, YFSETQ. The CDR3 DNA follows: TGCGCCAGCAGCTGGACAGACAGGGGAACCACTGAAGCTTTCTTT. This encodes CASSWTDRGTTEAFF.

The CDR3 coding sequence is TGTGCCAGCAGTTACTGGAGGGGGACCCAAGAGACCCAGTACTTC. This gives the protein CASSYWRGTQETQYF. The chain links TRBV6-8 to TRBJ2-5; tentatively, D is TRBD1 or TRBD2 (6 bases each). The CDR3 runs 15 residues. Trimming cost V 1 base and J 1 base, with 10 bases left between them. The germline CDR1 and CDR2 sequences are MNHGY and SAAAGT.

This clone is medium-sized by share. The chain combines TRBV4-1 with TRBJ2-5; 10 nucleotides align to TRBD1. The length of the CDR3 is 15 residues. The germline CDR1 and CDR2 sequences are MGHRA and YSYEKL. V trimming: 5 bases; J trimming: 2 bases; junction bases outside the gene matches: 5. As DNA, the CDR3 is TGCGCCAGCAGCTTCCGGACAGGGGGACAAGAGACCCAGTACTTC. This gives the protein CASSFRTGGQETQYF.

This sequence joins TRBV28 and TRBJ2-1; 8 nucleotides align to TRBD2. The CDR3 runs 13 residues. Germline V CDR1 and CDR2: MDHEN, SYDVKM. V was clipped by 9 bases and J by 9 bases; unmatched bases: 10. The CDR3 here is CASTGTRGAEQFF. CDR3 DNA sequence: TGTGCCAGTACCGGGACTAGAGGGGCTGAGCAGTTCTTC. Full variable domain (outside the CDR3, taken from reference TRBV28 and TRBJ2-1): DVKVTQSSRYLVKRTGEKVFLECVQDMDHENMFWYRQDPGLGLRLIYFSYDVKMKEKGDIPEGYSVSREKKERFSLILESASTNQTSMYLCASTGTRGAEQFFGPGTRLTVL.

This clone is classed as medium-sized. This chain joins TRBV11-3 and TRBJ2-1, with 10 positions matching TRBD2. The length of the CDR3 is 15 residues. Germline-derived CDR1 and CDR2 are SGHNT and YENEEA. The junction had 9 bases not matched to a gene; V was cut back by 8 bases and J by 5 bases. CDR3 residues: CASGMPSGSHNEQFF. CDR3 sequence (DNA): TGTGCCAGCGGAATGCCTAGCGGGAGTCACAATGAGCAGTTCTTC. The entire variable domain, with the rest obtained from reference TRBV11-3 and TRBJ2-1, is as follows: EAGVVQSPRYKIIEKKQPVAFWCNPISGHNTLYWYLQNLGQGPELLIRYENEEAVDDSQLPKDRFSAERLKGVDSTLKIQPAELGDSAVYLCASGMPSGSHNEQFFGPGTRLTVL.

The chain links TRBV30 to TRBJ2-2, with D perhaps matching TRBD2 (6 bases). Trimming cost V 5 bases and J 8 bases, with 12 bases left between them. Germline CDR1 GTSNPN, CDR2 SVGIG (reference sequence). This CDR3 spans 12 amino acids. The CDR3 DNA reads TGTGCCTGGGACGGGAGAGGTGGGGAGCTGTTTTTT. Residues: CAWDGRGGELFF.

The chain joins TRBV28 to TRBJ2-7; tentatively, D is TRBD1 (6 bases). CDR3 length: 14 amino acids. The V end was cut by 6 bases, the J end by 6 bases, with 18 bases between. Germline values: CDR1 MDHEN, CDR2 SYDVKM. CDR3 amino acids: CASRNKTGTPEQYF. For the CDR3, the DNA is TGTGCCAGCAGAAATAAAACAGGGACCCCCGAGCAGTACTTC.

The rearrangement uses TRBV28 and TRBJ1-5; no reliable D call. The CDR3 is 14 residues long. Germline V lookup: CDR1 MDHEN, CDR2 SYDVKM. V was pared by 2 bases and J by 3 bases, with 8 bases between. The CDR3 DNA follows: TGTGCCAGCAGTTTAAGAGGGCCCAATCAGCCCCAGCATTTT. Translation gives CASSLRGPNQPQHF.

This clone counts as medium-sized (0.01 to 0.1%). The chain has TRBV9 and TRBJ2-3; TRBD2 agrees at 14 bases. Losses at the gene ends were 0 bases for V and 7 bases for J; bases not matched to a gene: 7. Germline-derived CDR1 and CDR2 are SGDLS and YYNGEE. This CDR3 region has 17 residues. Here the CDR3 reads CASSVAGLAGGRNTQYF. In DNA, the CDR3 is TGTGCCAGCAGCGTAGCAGGACTAGCGGGGGGTCGGAATACGCAGTATTTT.

The rearrangement joins TRBV18 to TRBJ1-5; D is perhaps TRBD1 (6 bases). The CDR3 has 16 amino acids. The germline V and J ends were trimmed by 5 bases and 1 base, with 15 bases remaining between them. Germline V gene data show CDR1 as KGHSH and CDR2 as LQKENI. CDR3 residues: CASSAGGGGSNQPQHF. The CDR3 nucleotides read TGTGCCAGCTCAGCCGGGGGGGGCGGGAGCAATCAGCCCCAGCATTTT. The variable domain in full, with the rest retrieved from reference TRBV18 and TRBJ1-5, is NAGVMQNPRHLVRRRGQEARLRCSPMKGHSHVYWYRQLPEEGLKFMVYLQKENIIDESGMPKERFSAEFPKEGPSILRIQQVVRGDSAAYFCASSAGGGGSNQPQHFGDGTRLSIL.

Within the sample, this clone is medium-sized. J is TRBJ2-5 and V is TRBV11-3; D not resolved. V lost 5 bases, J lost 4 bases, and 14 bases lay in between. Germline values: CDR1 SGHNT, CDR2 YENEEA. The CDR3 spans 14 residues. This CDR3 reads CASSVLKNLETQYF. As DNA, the CDR3 is TGTGCCAGCAGCGTCCTCAAAAATCTAGAGACCCAGTACTTC.

The V call is TRBV1, the J call TRBJ2-3; the table's D call, TRBD2, has no DNA check behind it. TRBV1 is an annotated pseudogene. This CDR3 is 14 amino acids long. The CDR3 region has the DNA TGCGCCAGCAGCCGGAAACGAGGGCCAGATACGCAGTATTTT. This codes for CASSRKRGPDTQYF.

This chain's CDR3 is CASSTLYGYTF. The CDR3 DNA sequence: TGTGCCAGTAGTACCCTTTACGGCTACACCTTC. The V and J genes are TRBV19 and TRBJ1-2; D gene uncertain. This CDR3 is built from 11 residues. The V end lost 4 bases, the J end lost 8 bases, and 8 bases lay between the germline ends. CDR1 is LNHDA, CDR2 SQIVND, per germline (reference sequence).

This chain uses TRBV28 with TRBJ2-5; 11 bases are shared with TRBD2. V was pared by 7 bases and J by 1 base, with 2 bases of the junction left unmatched. The CDR3 sequence is 14 residues long. Germline V gene sequence: CDR1 MDHEN, CDR2 SYDVKM. The CDR3 DNA reads as TGTGCCAGCACCGGGACTAGCGGCCAAGAGACCCAGTACTTC. Translating gives CASTGTSGQETQYF.

CDR3 bases: TGTGCCAGTATGGGCGGGGGGTACACCGGGGAGCTGTTTTTT. Amino acids: CASMGGGYTGELFF. The chain recombines TRBV19 with TRBJ2-2; 8 bases agree with TRBD2. The trim removed 7 bases at V and 3 bases at J, leaving 4 bases unmatched. The germline V gene has CDR1 LNHDA and CDR2 SQIVND (reference sequence). The CDR3 totals 14 residues.